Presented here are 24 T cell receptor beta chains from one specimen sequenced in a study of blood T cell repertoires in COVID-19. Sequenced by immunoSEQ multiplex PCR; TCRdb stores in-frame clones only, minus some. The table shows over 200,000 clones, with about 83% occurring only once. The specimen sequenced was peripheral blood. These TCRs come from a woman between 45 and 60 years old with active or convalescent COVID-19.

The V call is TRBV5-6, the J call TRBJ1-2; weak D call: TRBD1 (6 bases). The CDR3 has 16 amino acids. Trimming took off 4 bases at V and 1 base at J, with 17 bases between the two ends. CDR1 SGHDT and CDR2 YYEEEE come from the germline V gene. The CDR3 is CASSIPGQSGNYGYTF. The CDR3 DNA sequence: TGTGCCAGCAGCATTCCGGGACAAAGTGGTAACTATGGCTACACCTTC.

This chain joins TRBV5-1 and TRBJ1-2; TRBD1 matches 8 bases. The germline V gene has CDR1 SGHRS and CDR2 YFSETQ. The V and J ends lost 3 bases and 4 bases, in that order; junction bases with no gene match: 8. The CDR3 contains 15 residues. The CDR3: CASSWGTGQVYGYTF. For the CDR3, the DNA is TGCGCCAGCAGCTGGGGAACGGGACAGGTCTATGGCTACACCTTC. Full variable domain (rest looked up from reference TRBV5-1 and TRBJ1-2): KAGVTQTPRYLIKTRGQQVTLSCSPISGHRSVSWYQQTPGQGLQFLFEYFSETQRNKGNFPGRFSGRQFSNSRSEMNVSTLELGDSALYLCASSWGTGQVYGYTFGSGTRLTVV.

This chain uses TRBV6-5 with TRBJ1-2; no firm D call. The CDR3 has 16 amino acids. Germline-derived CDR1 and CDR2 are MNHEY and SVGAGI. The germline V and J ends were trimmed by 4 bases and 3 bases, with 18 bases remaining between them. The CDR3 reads CASSSIRLNMDYGYTF. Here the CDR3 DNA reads TGTGCCAGCAGTTCCATTCGACTGAACATGGACTATGGCTACACCTTC.

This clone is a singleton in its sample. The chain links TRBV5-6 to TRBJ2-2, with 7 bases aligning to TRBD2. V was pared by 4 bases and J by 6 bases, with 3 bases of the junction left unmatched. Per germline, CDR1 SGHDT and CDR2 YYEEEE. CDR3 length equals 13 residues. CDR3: CASSRTSPGELFF. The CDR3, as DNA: TGTGCCAGCAGCCGGACTAGTCCCGGGGAGCTGTTTTTT. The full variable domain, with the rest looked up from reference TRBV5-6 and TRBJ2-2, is DAGVTQSPTHLIKTRGQQVTLRCSPKSGHDTVSWYQQALGQGPQFIFQYYEEEERQRGNFPDRFSGHQFPNYSSELNVNALLLGDSALYLCASSRTSPGELFFGEGSRLTVL.

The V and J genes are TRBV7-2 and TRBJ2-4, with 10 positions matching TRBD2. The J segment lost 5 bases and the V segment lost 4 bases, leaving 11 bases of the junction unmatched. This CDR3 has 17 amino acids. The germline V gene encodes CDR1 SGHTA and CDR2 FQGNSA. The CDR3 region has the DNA TGTGCCAGCAGCTCCCGTTTAGCGGGAGGAGGCCAAAACATTCAGTACTTC. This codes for CASSSRLAGGGQNIQYF.

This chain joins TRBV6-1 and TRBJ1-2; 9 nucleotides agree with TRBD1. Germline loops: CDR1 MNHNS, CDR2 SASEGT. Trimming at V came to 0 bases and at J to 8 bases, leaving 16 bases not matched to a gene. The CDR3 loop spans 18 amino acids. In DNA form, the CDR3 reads TGTGCCAGCAGTGAAGCAGGGACAGGGAATTTCTTTTCGAGGGGCTACACCTTC. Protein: CASSEAGTGNFFSRGYTF.

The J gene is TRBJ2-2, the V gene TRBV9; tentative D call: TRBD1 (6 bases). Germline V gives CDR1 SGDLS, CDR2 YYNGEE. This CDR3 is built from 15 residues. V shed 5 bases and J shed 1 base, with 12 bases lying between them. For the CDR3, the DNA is TGTGCCAGCAGGCTTCAACAGGGGAACACCGGGGAGCTGTTTTTT. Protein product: CASRLQQGNTGELFF.

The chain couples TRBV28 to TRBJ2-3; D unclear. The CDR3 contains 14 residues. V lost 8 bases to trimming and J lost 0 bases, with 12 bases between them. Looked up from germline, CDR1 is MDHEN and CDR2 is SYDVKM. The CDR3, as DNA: TGTGCCAGCCCCCCAGCGCCTAGCACAGATACGCAGTATTTT. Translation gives CASPPAPSTDTQYF.

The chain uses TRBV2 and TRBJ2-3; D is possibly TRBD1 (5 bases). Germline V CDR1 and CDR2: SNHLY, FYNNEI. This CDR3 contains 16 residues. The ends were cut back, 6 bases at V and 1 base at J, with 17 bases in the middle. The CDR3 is CASSPSEARGTDTQYF. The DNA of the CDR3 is TGTGCCAGCAGCCCGAGTGAGGCCAGGGGCACAGATACGCAGTATTTT.

The CDR3 protein is CASSTPTGAGNTIYF. DNA for the CDR3: TGTGCCAGCAGCACCCCAACGGGAGCTGGAAACACCATATATTTT. V usage is TRBV21-1 and J usage is TRBJ1-3. TRBV21-1 is a pseudogene locus. The CDR3 contains 15 residues.

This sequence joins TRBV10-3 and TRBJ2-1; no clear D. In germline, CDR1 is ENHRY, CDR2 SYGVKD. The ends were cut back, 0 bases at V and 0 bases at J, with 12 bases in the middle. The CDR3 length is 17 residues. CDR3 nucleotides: TGTGCCATCAGTGAGTCGCCAGCGCCGAGCTCCTACAATGAGCAGTTCTTC. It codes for CAISESPAPSSYNEQFF.

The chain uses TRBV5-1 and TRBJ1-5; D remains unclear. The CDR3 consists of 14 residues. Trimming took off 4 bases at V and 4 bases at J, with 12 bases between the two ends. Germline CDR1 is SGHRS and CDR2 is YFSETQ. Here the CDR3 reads CASSVDGGNQPQHF. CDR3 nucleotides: TGCGCCAGCAGCGTAGACGGCGGGAATCAGCCCCAGCATTTT.

CDR3 region: CASSLDVAPRKTQYF. CDR3 nucleotide sequence: TGTGCCAGCAGCTTAGACGTCGCTCCTAGGAAGACCCAGTACTTC. The rearrangement joins TRBV7-2 to TRBJ2-5; the D is unclear. The V end lost 1 base, the J end lost 6 bases, and 15 bases lay between the germline ends. Germline CDR1 reads SGHTA; CDR2 reads FQGNSA. The CDR3 is made up of 15 amino acids.

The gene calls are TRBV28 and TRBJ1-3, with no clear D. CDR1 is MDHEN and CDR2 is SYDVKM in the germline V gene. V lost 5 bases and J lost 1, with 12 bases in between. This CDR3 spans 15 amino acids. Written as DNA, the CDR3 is TGTGCCAGCAGTCGTTCTGACGGGTCTGGAAACACCATATATTTT. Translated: CASSRSDGSGNTIYF.

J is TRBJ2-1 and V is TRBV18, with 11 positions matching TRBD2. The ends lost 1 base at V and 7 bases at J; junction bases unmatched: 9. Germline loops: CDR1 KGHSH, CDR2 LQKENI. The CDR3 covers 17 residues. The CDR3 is CASSPRMIAGGANEQFF. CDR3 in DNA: TGTGCCAGCTCACCACGGATGATAGCGGGAGGGGCGAATGAGCAGTTCTTC.

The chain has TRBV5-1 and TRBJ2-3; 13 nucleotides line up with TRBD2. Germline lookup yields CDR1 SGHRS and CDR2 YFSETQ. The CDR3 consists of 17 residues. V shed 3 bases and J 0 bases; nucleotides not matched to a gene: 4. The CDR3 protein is CASSSWTSGGSTDTQYF. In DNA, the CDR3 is TGCGCCAGCAGCTCCTGGACTAGCGGGGGTAGCACAGATACGCAGTATTTT.

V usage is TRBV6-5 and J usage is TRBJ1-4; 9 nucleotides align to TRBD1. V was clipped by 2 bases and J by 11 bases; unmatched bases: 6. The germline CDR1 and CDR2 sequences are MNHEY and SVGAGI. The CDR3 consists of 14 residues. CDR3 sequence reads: CASSYKGQGGKLFF. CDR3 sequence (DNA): TGTGCCAGCAGTTACAAGGGACAGGGAGGGAAACTGTTTTTT.

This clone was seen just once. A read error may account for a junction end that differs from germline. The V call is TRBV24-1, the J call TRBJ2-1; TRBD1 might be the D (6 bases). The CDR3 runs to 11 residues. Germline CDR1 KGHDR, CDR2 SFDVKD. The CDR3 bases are TGTGCCACCAGTGATGGGCAGGGGATGGTCTTC. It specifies CATSDGQGMVF.

The chain's CDR3 is CASSQALAGAGEQFF. The DNA of the CDR3 is TGTGCCAGCAGCCAAGCACTAGCGGGAGCTGGTGAGCAGTTCTTC. This chain connects TRBV14 to TRBJ2-1, with 11 bases fitting TRBD2. This CDR3 region has 15 residues. The V and J ends lost 1 base and 9 bases, in that order; junction bases with no gene match: 5. Germline-derived CDR1 and CDR2 are SGHDN and FVKESK.

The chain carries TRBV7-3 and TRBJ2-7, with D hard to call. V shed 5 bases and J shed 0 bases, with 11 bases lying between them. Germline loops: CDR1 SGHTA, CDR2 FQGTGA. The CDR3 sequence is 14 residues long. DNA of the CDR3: TGTGCCAGCAGCCCCGGTCGGTCCTCCTACGAGCAGTACTTC. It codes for CASSPGRSSYEQYF.

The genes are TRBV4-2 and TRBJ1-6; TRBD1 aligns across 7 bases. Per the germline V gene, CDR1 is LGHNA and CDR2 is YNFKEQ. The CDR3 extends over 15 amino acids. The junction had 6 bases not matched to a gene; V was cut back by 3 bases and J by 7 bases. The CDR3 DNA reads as TGTGCCAGCAGCCACCCTGACAGGGACAATTCACCCCTCCACTTT. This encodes CASSHPDRDNSPLHF.

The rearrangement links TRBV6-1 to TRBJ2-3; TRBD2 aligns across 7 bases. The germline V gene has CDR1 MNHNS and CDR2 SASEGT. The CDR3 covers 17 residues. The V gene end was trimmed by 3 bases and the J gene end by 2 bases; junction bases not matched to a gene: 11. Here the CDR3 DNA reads TGTGCCAGCAGTGAGAGGGTAACTAGCGCCTACACAGATACGCAGTATTTT. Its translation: CASSERVTSAYTDTQYF.

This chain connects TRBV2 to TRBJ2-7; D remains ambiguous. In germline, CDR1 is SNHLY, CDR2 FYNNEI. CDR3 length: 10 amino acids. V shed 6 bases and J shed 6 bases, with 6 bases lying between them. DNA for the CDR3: TGTGCCAGCAGGATAGTCGAGCAGTACTTC. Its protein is CASRIVEQYF.

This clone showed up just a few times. CDR3 sequence reads: CAANKDRAYSYEQYV. The DNA for the CDR3 is TGTGCCGCCAACAAGGACAGGGCGTACTCCTACGAGCAGTACGTC. V usage is TRBV6-5 and J usage is TRBJ2-7, with 8 positions matching TRBD1. The J segment lost 0 bases and the V segment lost 11 bases, leaving 12 bases of the junction unmatched. This CDR3 has 15 residues. In germline, CDR1 is MNHEY, CDR2 SVGAGI.